This TCR beta chain is from a study of T cells expressing NK-cell markers. Study observations and caveats: The study found these clonotypes also leading the CD3+CD56-NKG2C+ fraction in a few donors.

Note on this clonotype: Its target is not known.

The CDR3 length is 15 residues. Germline V CDR1 and CDR2: SGHDT, YYEEEE. Generation of TCR beta cDNA was performed by 5'RACE template switching incorporating UMIs. TCRdb reanalyzed the 5' RACE reads and collapses them to one entry per CDR3 protein, without DNA. The table for this sample gives 450,000 to 600,000 distinct CDR3 sequences. This TCR was sampled from a man aged 18 to 35 in good health. The chain joins TRBV5-6 to TRBJ2-1. Sample: blood T cells: a sorted CD56 or NKG2C T cell subset, CD4+ or CD8+ T cells, or bulk PBMC T cells (not recorded which). The CDR3 sequence: CASSLGVTSYNEQFF.